The text below deals with one TCR beta chain. Antigen unknown. The protocol was immunoSEQ multiplex PCR, while the TCRdb copy is restricted to in-frame clones and leaves out a portion. The sample gives about 140,000 clones, roughly 90% of which show up once; under 2% is in the top ten. The record originates from a study of T cell responses to AZD1222 COVID-19 vaccine. Study findings and constraints: Donors were chiefly white British, with a greater number of females, and clonal diversity was perhaps underestimated. There were repertoire samples only from the period after the peak T cell response. Breadth and depth of Spike-specific TCRs rose after two AZD1222 doses.

Losses at the gene ends were 4 bases for V and 4 bases for J; bases not matched to a gene: 8. Germline CDR1 is MNHEY and CDR2 is SVGEGT. The CDR3 spans 16 residues. The source material was peripheral blood, sampled 28 days after the second AZD1222 dose. The source of this sequence is an adult who received the AZD1222 COVID-19 vaccine. The V and J genes are TRBV6-2 or TRBV6-3 and TRBJ2-2; TRBD1 matches 8 bases. CDR3 sequence reads: CASSSFGTGGTGELFF. The CDR3 region has the DNA TGTGCCAGCAGTTCTTTTGGAACAGGGGGCACCGGGGAGCTGTTTTTT.